This TCR beta chain was identified in a study of blood T cell repertoires in COVID-19. Study-level information: T cells, B-cell-depleted T cells, or PBMCs provided the cDNA or gDNA that served as material.

The CDR3 contains 14 residues. Unmatched junction bases numbered 5, after V lost 6 bases and J lost 6 bases. Per germline, CDR1 MDHEN and CDR2 SYDVKM. In the authors' methods: The authors estimated nucleated cell counts from reference gene primer amplification. Only in-frame clones appear in the TCRdb table, and some are missing; sequencing was by immunoSEQ multiplex PCR. V and J calls and clone size follow that table, whereas D and trimming were derived from the DNA. The sample lists tens of thousands of clones, 80% to 90% occurring once. The sequenced sample consisted of peripheral blood. The receptor was derived from a human donor in a cohort sampled during active COVID-19. The V call is TRBV28, the J call TRBJ1-6; 7 nucleotides align to TRBD1. The CDR3 protein is CASRPGQTNSPLHF. The CDR3 DNA sequence: TGTGCCAGCAGGCCGGGACAGACTAATTCACCCCTCCACTTT.